The 4 T cell receptor beta chains presented below share a single source sample, sequenced in a study of cytomegalovirus exposure and HLA in healthy donors. The PCR contained 60 Vbeta and 13 Jbeta primers. The protocol was immunoSEQ multiplex PCR, while the TCRdb copy is restricted to in-frame clones and leaves out a portion. The sample lists about 94,000 clones, approximately 76% occurring once. Sequenced input: PBMCs. These receptor sequences come from a man aged 35 to 55 in good health and CMV-seropositive.

This chain joins TRBV11-2 and TRBJ2-7, with 9 bases lining up with TRBD1. This CDR3 has 15 residues. Germline lookup yields CDR1 SGHAT and CDR2 FQNNGV. V was clipped by 5 bases and J by 5 bases; unmatched bases: 10. The CDR3 loop reads CASSPTGTGLDEQYF. CDR3 DNA sequence: TGTGCCAGCAGCCCAACCGGGACAGGGTTGGACGAGCAGTACTTC. Based on the CDR3 plus reference TRBV11-2 and TRBJ2-7, the full variable domain is EAGVAQSPRYKIIEKRQSVAFWCNPISGHATLYWYQQILGQGPKLLIQFQNNGVVDDSQLPKDRFSAERLKGVDSTLKIQPAKLEDSAVYLCASSPTGTGLDEQYFGPGTRLTVT.

This clone has only one observation. The genes are TRBV29-1 and TRBJ2-5; 7 bases are a match to TRBD1. Matching the DNA end better, TRBJ2-7 makes the J call doubtful. Germline V gene data show CDR1 as SQVTM and CDR2 as ANQGSEA. The CDR3 consists of 13 residues. The CDR3 DNA reads as TGCAGCGTTGAAAAGACAGGGCACTACGAGCAGTACTTC. As protein: CSVEKTGHYEQYF.

The chain joins TRBV6-5 to TRBJ2-1; 9 bases are shared with TRBD1. Per the germline V gene, CDR1 is MNHEY and CDR2 is SVGAGI. After removal of 5 bases from V and 3 bases from J, the junction contained 5 bases not matched to a gene. This CDR3 contains 15 residues. CDR3 region: CASSRGQGSYNEQFF. CDR3 coding DNA: TGTGCCAGCAGTCGGGGACAGGGTAGCTACAATGAGCAGTTCTTC.

V is TRBV27 and J is TRBJ1-2, with TRBD1 as a possible D gene (6 bases). CDR3 length: 13 amino acids. Germline CDR1 MNHEY, CDR2 SMNVEV (reference sequence). V gave up 4 bases and J gave up 3 bases, with 9 bases separating them. CDR3 sequence reads: CASSSDSYYGYTF. The CDR3 DNA follows: TGTGCCAGCAGTTCGGACAGCTACTATGGCTACACCTTC.